These 2 T cell receptor beta chains were sequenced from one sample in a study of shared clonotypes between healthy human individuals. CD45RO negativity and positive selection for CCR7 defined naive CD8 cells, a population that excluded terminally differentiated effector memory CD45RA+ cells. Data came from immunoSEQ multiplex PCR; TCRdb stores just in-frame clones and leaves some out. The sample holds about 2.1 million clones; about 92% are singletons and the top ten take roughly 1.7%. Sequences were obtained from naive CD8+ T cells from PBMCs. The source is a man between 18 and 29 years old in good health. Some clones in this sample may be carry-over from other donors' samples.

The CDR3 DNA sequence: TGTGCCAGCAGCTTAGTTTCAGGGCGCGTGGAGACCCAGTACTTC. Its protein is CASSLVSGRVETQYF. The chain is built from TRBV7-9 and TRBJ2-5; tentatively, D is TRBD1 (5 bases). This CDR3 region has 15 residues. The V end lost 1 base, the J end lost 5 bases, and 14 bases lay between the germline ends. Looked up from germline, CDR1 is SEHNR and CDR2 is FQNEAQ (reference sequence).

The chain combines TRBV9 with TRBJ1-2, with no clear D. Trimming pared 3 bases from V and 14 bases from J, leaving 17 bases between. The CDR3 length is 12 residues. The germline V gene encodes CDR1 SGDLS and CDR2 YYNGEE. The DNA of the CDR3 is TGTGCCAGCAGCGCCGGAGACTCCAGGTTAACCTTC. Translating gives CASSAGDSRLTF. Full variable domain (missing parts from reference TRBV9 and TRBJ1-2): DSGVTQTPKHLITATGQRVTLRCSPRSGDLSVYWYQQSLDQGLQFLIQYYNGEERAKGNILERFSAQQFPDLHSELNLSSLELGDSALYFCASSAGDSRLTFGSGTRLTVV.